These 26 T cell receptor beta chains share one sample of origin, sequenced in a study of blood T cell repertoires in COVID-19. Assay: immunoSEQ multiplex PCR; the TCRdb copy retains only in-frame clones and omits some. This table has almost 250,000 clones, around 86% appearing once. Material: peripheral blood. All receptors derive from a woman in her fifties or sixties who had recovered from COVID-19.

The CDR3 region is CASSKARQHLSYNSPLHF. DNA for the CDR3: TGTGCCAGCAGCAAAGCGCGGCAACACCTCTCCTATAATTCACCCCTCCACTTT. The rearrangement links TRBV21-1 to TRBJ1-6. TRBV21-1 is deemed a pseudogene. The CDR3 sequence is 18 residues long.

This clone occurred once. J is TRBJ2-3 and V is TRBV11-2, with 8 nucleotides matching TRBD2. The CDR3 loop spans 16 amino acids. Per germline, CDR1 SGHAT and CDR2 FQNNGV. V lost 5 bases and J lost 4; bases outside the gene matches: 11. The CDR3 nucleotides are TGTGCCAGCAGCAAAGAAGTCGGGGGGGTAGCAGATACGCAGTATTTT. This gives the protein CASSKEVGGVADTQYF.

This chain's CDR3 is CAINGQASNYGYTF. The DNA of the CDR3 is TGTGCCATCAATGGGCAGGCGTCTAACTATGGCTACACCTTC. The chain is built from TRBV10-3 and TRBJ1-2; D is unresolved. The CDR3 extends over 14 amino acids. Per the germline V gene, CDR1 is ENHRY and CDR2 is SYGVKD. Trimming removed 7 bases at V and 0 bases at J, with 12 bases between.

This clone was observed a few times. CDR3 loop: CASSLDPGDQETQYF. DNA for the CDR3: TGTGCCAGCAGCTTAGACCCGGGAGACCAAGAGACCCAGTACTTC. The chain couples TRBV7-3 to TRBJ2-5, with D possibly matching TRBD2 (6 bases). Germline CDR1 and CDR2: SGHTA and FQGTGA. The CDR3 is 15 residues long. Trimming took off 2 bases at V and 0 bases at J, with 10 bases between the two ends.

The chain carries TRBV5-1 and TRBJ2-7, with 15 bases identical to TRBD2. Trimming removed 4 bases from V and 2 bases from J; junction bases left unmatched: 10. This CDR3 contains 18 residues. Germline CDR1 SGHRS, CDR2 YFSETQ. The CDR3 here is CASSPEVGLAGGTYEQYF. In DNA, the CDR3 is TGCGCCAGCAGCCCGGAGGTGGGACTAGCGGGGGGCACCTACGAGCAGTACTTC.

This clone was recorded once. The genes are TRBV27 and TRBJ2-7, with TRBD1 matching 9 bases. Germline CDR1 MNHEY, CDR2 SMNVEV (reference sequence). The CDR3 length is 16 residues. The V segment lost 5 bases and the J segment 5 bases; nucleotides outside the gene matches: 13. CDR3 residues: CASSPTPGTGRHEQYF. The CDR3 bases are TGTGCCAGCAGTCCCACCCCCGGGACAGGGCGGCACGAGCAGTACTTC.

The gene calls are TRBV11-3 and TRBJ2-5, with 7 bases aligning to TRBD1. V lost 1 base, J lost 5 bases, and 1 base stayed unmatched. Germline CDR1 and CDR2: SGHNT and YENEEA. This CDR3 comprises 13 residues. The CDR3 loop reads CASSLVDRETQYF. CDR3 DNA: TGTGCCAGCAGCTTAGTGGACAGGGAGACCCAGTACTTC.

The gene calls are TRBV18 and TRBJ1-5; D remains ambiguous. The CDR3 runs to 15 residues. Germline V lookup: CDR1 KGHSH, CDR2 LQKENI. V lost 0 bases, J lost 4 bases, and 10 bases lay in between. The CDR3 nucleotides read TGTGCCAGCTCACCACCGGAGTCCTTAAATCAGCCCCAGCATTTT. As protein: CASSPPESLNQPQHF.

V gene TRBV5-1 combines with J gene TRBJ2-3, with 12 bases fitting TRBD2. This CDR3 has 21 amino acids. Germline CDR1 and CDR2: SGHRS and YFSETQ. V was clipped by 0 bases and J by 4 bases; unmatched bases: 18. Here the CDR3 reads CASSLAGGTGRTSGEADTQYF. Written as DNA, the CDR3 is TGCGCCAGCAGCTTGGCCGGTGGAACAGGCCGGACTAGCGGGGAAGCAGATACGCAGTATTTT. Full variable domain (missing parts from reference TRBV5-1 and TRBJ2-3): KAGVTQTPRYLIKTRGQQVTLSCSPISGHRSVSWYQQTPGQGLQFLFEYFSETQRNKGNFPGRFSGRQFSNSRSEMNVSTLELGDSALYLCASSLAGGTGRTSGEADTQYFGPGTRLTVL.

As regards this clone: This same CDR3 is encoded by further DNA sequences in the sample. This rearrangement joins TRBV18 to TRBJ2-7, with D possibly being TRBD1 (5 bases). Per germline, CDR1 KGHSH and CDR2 LQKENI. CDR3 size: 12 residues. V shed 4 bases and J shed 3 bases, with 7 bases lying between them. The CDR3: CASSQDSYEQYF. The CDR3 DNA sequence: TGTGCCAGCTCACAAGACAGCTACGAGCAGTACTTC.

As for this clone: This may come from a read error, since a much larger clone is one base off. V gene TRBV6-6 combines with J gene TRBJ2-7, with 11 bases fitting TRBD2. The ends lost 6 bases at V and 4 bases at J; junction bases unmatched: 2. This CDR3 contains 13 residues. Per germline, CDR1 MNHNY and CDR2 SVGAGI (reference sequence). The CDR3, as DNA: TGTGCCAGCAGCGCTAGCGGGGGGTACGAGCAGTACTTC. Its protein is CASSASGGYEQYF.

V usage is TRBV9 and J usage is TRBJ2-7; D is unresolved. The CDR3 runs 13 residues. The ends were cut back, 1 base at V and 2 bases at J, with 7 bases in the middle. The V gene's germline CDR1 is SGDLS and CDR2 YYNGEE. The DNA for the CDR3 is TGTGCCAGCAGCGTATCAGATACCTACGAGCAGTACTTC. Translated, it gives CASSVSDTYEQYF. Full variable domain (missing parts from reference TRBV9 and TRBJ2-7): DSGVTQTPKHLITATGQRVTLRCSPRSGDLSVYWYQQSLDQGLQFLIQYYNGEERAKGNILERFSAQQFPDLHSELNLSSLELGDSALYFCASSVSDTYEQYFGPGTRLTVT.

The V gene is TRBV19, the J gene TRBJ2-1; no reliable D call. The germline V gene has CDR1 LNHDA and CDR2 SQIVND (reference sequence). This CDR3 spans 11 amino acids. The V end lost 6 bases, the J end lost 7 bases, and 7 bases lay between the germline ends. DNA of the CDR3: TGTGCCAGTAGCCGAGTGAATGAGCAGTTCTTC. Amino acid sequence: CASSRVNEQFF.

This clone showed up just a few times. The chain carries TRBV7-2 and TRBJ1-1, with D perhaps matching TRBD1 (6 bases). V was trimmed by 3 bases and J by 6 bases, leaving 17 bases between them. This CDR3 has 15 residues. CDR1 is SGHTA, CDR2 FQGNSA, per germline. CDR3 residues: CASSLAPRGNAEAFF. In DNA form, the CDR3 reads TGTGCCAGCAGCTTGGCCCCCAGGGGTAACGCTGAAGCTTTCTTT.

J is TRBJ2-7 and V is TRBV5-6; 10 bases fit TRBD1. The CDR3 consists of 18 residues. Per the germline V gene, CDR1 is SGHDT and CDR2 is YYEEEE. V lost 2 bases to trimming and J lost 3 bases; unmatched junction nucleotides: 14. CDR3 nucleotide sequence: TGTGCCAGCAGCTTATTTACTAGCCCGGGACAGGGGCTCTACGAGCAGTACTTC. It codes for CASSLFTSPGQGLYEQYF.

This clone was counted once. This chain links TRBV4-2 with TRBJ1-3; 9 nucleotides line up with TRBD1. The CDR3 has 14 residues. Looked up from germline, CDR1 is LGHNA and CDR2 is YNFKEQ. V dropped 5 bases and J dropped 4; count of bases not matched to a gene: 3. The CDR3 protein is CASSDGTGGNTIYF. CDR3 DNA: TGTGCCAGCAGCGATGGGACAGGGGGAAACACCATATATTTT.

The rearrangement links TRBV28 to TRBJ1-1, with D possibly being TRBD1 (6 bases). The V end was cut by 5 bases, the J end by 10 bases, with 14 bases between. The CDR3 has 12 residues. Germline CDR1 reads MDHEN; CDR2 reads SYDVKM. Here the CDR3 reads CASSGGRVAAFF. In DNA, the CDR3 is TGTGCCAGCAGTGGGGGCAGAGTGGCAGCTTTCTTT. Combining the CDR3 with reference TRBV28 and TRBJ1-1 gives the whole variable domain DVKVTQSSRYLVKRTGEKVFLECVQDMDHENMFWYRQDPGLGLRLIYFSYDVKMKEKGDIPEGYSVSREKKERFSLILESASTNQTSMYLCASSGGRVAAFFGQGTRLTVV.

The J gene is TRBJ1-1, the V gene TRBV28, with a weak D call TRBD1 (5 bases). Trimming removed 5 bases at V and 11 bases at J, with 15 bases between. In germline, CDR1 is MDHEN, CDR2 SYDVKM. This CDR3 spans 12 amino acids. The CDR3 loop reads CASSPRGGWAFF. For the CDR3, the DNA is TGTGCCAGCAGTCCAAGGGGAGGGTGGGCTTTCTTT.

The chain combines TRBV11-3 with TRBJ2-5; D might be TRBD1 (6 bases). The CDR3 length is 15 residues. CDR1 and CDR2 (germline): SGHNT, YENEEA. V was clipped by 6 bases and J by 0 bases, with 14 bases between them. The CDR3 reads CASSQRAGDQETQYF. The CDR3 DNA sequence: TGTGCCAGCAGTCAGAGGGCAGGGGACCAAGAGACCCAGTACTTC.

A remark on this clone: The sample has other DNA sequences that encode this CDR3 too. The chain combines TRBV11-2 with TRBJ2-2; D gene unclear. Trimming shortened V by 3 bases and J by 6 bases, and 8 bases separated the two germline ends. This CDR3 is built from 13 residues. Looked up from germline, CDR1 is SGHAT and CDR2 is FQNNGV. The CDR3, as DNA: TGTGCCAGCAGCTTCGGCAGGTCCGGGGAGCTGTTTTTT. It translates to CASSFGRSGELFF. The entire variable domain, with the rest obtained from reference TRBV11-2 and TRBJ2-2, is as follows: EAGVAQSPRYKIIEKRQSVAFWCNPISGHATLYWYQQILGQGPKLLIQFQNNGVVDDSQLPKDRFSAERLKGVDSTLKIQPAKLEDSAVYLCASSFGRSGELFFGEGSRLTVL.

The chain recombines TRBV7-9 with TRBJ1-5; no definite D call. Germline assignment: CDR1 SEHNR and CDR2 FQNEAQ (reference sequence). CDR3 length: 15 residues. V was cut by 5 bases and J by 0 bases, with 11 bases left in between. The CDR3 DNA reads as TGTGCCAGCAGCCAGACGGGGAATAGCAATCAGCCCCAGCATTTT. As protein: CASSQTGNSNQPQHF. Based on the CDR3 plus reference TRBV7-9 and TRBJ1-5, the full variable domain is DTGVSQNPRHKITKRGQNVTFRCDPISEHNRLYWYRQTLGQGPEFLTYFQNEAQLEKSRLLSDRFSAERPKGSFSTLEIQRTEQGDSAMYLCASSQTGNSNQPQHFGDGTRLSIL.

This clone has a single count. The gene calls are TRBV9 and TRBJ2-2, with TRBD2 matching over 9 bases. The germline V gene encodes CDR1 SGDLS and CDR2 YYNGEE. The CDR3 sequence is 17 residues long. J gave up 4 bases and V 4 bases, and 11 bases lay outside the gene matches. CDR3: CASSPPGGGATTGELFF. The DNA for the CDR3 is TGTGCCAGCAGCCCCCCTGGCGGGGGGGCGACCACCGGGGAGCTGTTTTTT. Full variable domain (outside the CDR3, taken from reference TRBV9 and TRBJ2-2): DSGVTQTPKHLITATGQRVTLRCSPRSGDLSVYWYQQSLDQGLQFLIQYYNGEERAKGNILERFSAQQFPDLHSELNLSSLELGDSALYFCASSPPGGGATTGELFFGEGSRLTVL.

The chain uses TRBV6-5 and TRBJ2-7, with TRBD1 matching 10 bases. CDR1 MNHEY and CDR2 SVGAGI come from the germline V gene. With V trimmed by 0 bases and J by 2 bases, 4 bases remained unmatched. The CDR3 extends over 16 amino acids. The CDR3 spells CASSYSLDRGAYEQYF. In nucleotides, the CDR3 is TGTGCCAGCAGTTACTCTTTGGACAGGGGGGCCTACGAGCAGTACTTC.

The genes are TRBV6-5 and TRBJ1-1; 7 bases line up with TRBD1. The CDR3 has 13 residues. Trimming took 6 bases from V and 1 from J; bases not matched to a gene: 2. CDR1 is MNHEY and CDR2 is SVGAGI in the germline V gene. CDR3 amino acids: CASRTGRNTEAFF. CDR3 DNA sequence: TGTGCCAGCAGGACAGGGAGGAACACTGAAGCTTTCTTT.

This chain connects TRBV6-2 or TRBV6-3 to TRBJ1-2, with D hard to call. Trimming stripped 0 bases from V and 7 bases from J, with 6 bases between. The CDR3 is made up of 12 amino acids. In germline, CDR1 is MNHEY, CDR2 SVGEGT. CDR3 nucleotides: TGTGCCAGCAGTTACTCGACGGGTGGCTACACCTTC. This codes for CASSYSTGGYTF.

J is TRBJ1-2 and V is TRBV19; TRBD1 agrees at 12 bases. Per germline, CDR1 LNHDA and CDR2 SQIVND (reference sequence). V was pared by 3 bases and J by 8 bases, with 10 bases of the junction left unmatched. The CDR3 extends over 16 amino acids. The DNA of the CDR3 is TGTGCCAGTAGTATCCTTCCGGGACAGGGGGCGCGCGGCTACACCTTC. Its protein product is CASSILPGQGARGYTF. The whole variable domain, filled in from reference TRBV19 and TRBJ1-2, reads DGGITQSPKYLFRKEGQNVTLSCEQNLNHDAMYWYRQDPGQGLRLIYYSQIVNDFQKGDIAEGYSVSREKKESFPLTVTSAQKNPTAFYLCASSILPGQGARGYTFGSGTRLTVV.